The 13 T cell receptor beta chains in this list originate from one sample, sequenced in a study of T-cell reconstitution after alpha-beta-depleted transplantation in children. The TCRbeta library incorporated unique molecular identifiers. TCRdb re-analysed the PCR reads in MiXCR, keeping a single row per CDR3 protein. The sample shows a few hundred thousand distinct CDR3 sequences, around two fifths of them seen only once. The sequencing here drew on PBMCs, taken before TCRalphabeta/CD19-depleted stem cell transplant. The source is a girl between 2 and 10 years old with aplastic anemia, due to receive a stem cell transplant.

This clonotype was seen at least ten times. This chain joins TRBV7-8 and TRBJ2-3; unclear D gene. Per the germline V gene, CDR1 is SGHVS and CDR2 is FQNEAQ. The CDR3 runs to 12 residues. Trimming left V 5 bases short and J 5 bases short, with 8 bases between. CDR3 sequence: CASSLKGDTQYF. The CDR3 DNA reads TGTGCCAGCAGCCTAAAGGGAGATACGCAGTATTTT. The whole variable domain, remainder taken from reference TRBV7-8 and TRBJ2-3, is GAGVSQSPRYKVAKRGQDVALRCDPISGHVSLFWYQQALGQGPEFLTYFQNEAQLDKSGLPSDRFFAERPEGSVSTLKIQRTQQEDSAVYLCASSLKGDTQYFGPGTRLTVL.

The chain links TRBV6-5 to TRBJ2-7; no firm D call. The CDR3 extends over 13 amino acids. V was trimmed by 2 bases and J by 5 bases, leaving 10 bases between them. From germline, CDR1 is MNHEY and CDR2 SVGAGI. CDR3 nucleotides: TGTGCCAGCAGTTACAGGTACCGGGACGAGCAGTACTTC. Amino acids: CASSYRYRDEQYF.

This clonotype was observed a handful of times. The chain joins TRBV5-1 to TRBJ2-3; TRBD2 matches at 8 bases. Germline V gives CDR1 SGHRS, CDR2 YFSETQ. CDR3 length: 15 amino acids. The V gene end was trimmed by 4 bases and the J gene end by 0 bases; junction bases not matched to a gene: 4. The CDR3 reads CASSASGSSTDTQYF. The CDR3 region has the DNA TGCGCCAGCAGCGCCAGCGGGAGTAGCACAGATACGCAGTATTTT.

This clonotype was detected only a few times. The J gene is TRBJ2-7, the V gene TRBV5-1; 8 nucleotides align to TRBD1. The junction had 9 bases not matched to a gene; V was cut back by 4 bases and J by 3 bases. The CDR3 covers 15 residues. Per the germline V gene, CDR1 is SGHRS and CDR2 is YFSETQ. CDR3 DNA sequence: TGCGCCAGCAGCCTGGAATACAGGGGGGTCTACGAGCAGTACTTC. Its translation is CASSLEYRGVYEQYF.

This clonotype has a handful of counts. The chain is built from TRBV9 and TRBJ2-5; TRBD2 matches at 11 bases. There are 16 residues in the CDR3. With V trimmed by 0 bases and J by 3 bases, 4 bases remained unmatched. The V gene's germline CDR1 is SGDLS and CDR2 YYNGEE. The CDR3 region is CASSVEGLAVEETQYF. CDR3 in DNA: TGTGCCAGCAGCGTAGAGGGACTAGCGGTGGAAGAGACCCAGTACTTC.

This rearrangement joins TRBV20-1 to TRBJ2-1; no definite D call. This CDR3 has 14 residues. Germline V gene sequence: CDR1 DFQATT, CDR2 SNEGSKA (reference sequence). Trimming cost V 0 bases and J 13 bases, with 19 bases left between them. The CDR3 region is CSARDTVRPGEQFF. DNA of the CDR3: TGCAGTGCTAGAGATACGGTCCGGCCAGGAGAACAGTTCTTC.

The genes are TRBV20-1 and TRBJ2-7; D tentatively fits TRBD1 or TRBD2 (6 bases each). Germline values: CDR1 DFQATT, CDR2 SNEGSKA (reference sequence). Trimming cost V 6 bases and J 3 bases, with 12 bases left between them. The CDR3 runs to 12 residues. The CDR3 is CSARGLGYEQYF. The CDR3 bases are TGCAGTGCCAGGGGACTCGGCTACGAGCAGTACTTC.

The V call is TRBV20-1, the J call TRBJ2-3; D is perhaps TRBD2 (5 bases). There are 14 residues in the CDR3. The germline CDR1 and CDR2 sequences are DFQATT and SNEGSKA (reference sequence). Trimming pared 5 bases from V and 0 bases from J, leaving 12 bases between. The CDR3 region is CSAARAISTDTQYF. CDR3 DNA sequence: TGCAGTGCTGCGCGGGCCATTAGCACAGATACGCAGTATTTT.

V is TRBV5-1 and J is TRBJ2-7; D perhaps matches TRBD2 (5 bases). From germline, CDR1 is SGHRS and CDR2 YFSETQ. CDR3 length equals 15 residues. Trimming took 0 bases from V and 3 from J, leaving 13 bases between them. Here the CDR3 DNA reads TGCGCCAGCAGCTTGGTGAGGGATAAAGGCTACGAGCAGTACTTC. It codes for CASSLVRDKGYEQYF. The complete variable domain, with remaining parts taken from reference TRBV5-1 and TRBJ2-7, reads KAGVTQTPRYLIKTRGQQVTLSCSPISGHRSVSWYQQTPGQGLQFLFEYFSETQRNKGNFPGRFSGRQFSNSRSEMNVSTLELGDSALYLCASSLVRDKGYEQYFGPGTRLTVT.

This chain uses TRBV10-1 with TRBJ2-7; 8 positions agree with TRBD2. The CDR3 length is 16 residues. In germline, CDR1 is WNHNN, CDR2 SYGVQD (reference sequence). V lost 3 bases and J lost 5; bases outside the gene matches: 12. The CDR3 nucleotides are TGCGCCAGCAGTGATCTGGGACGGGAGGGCCGGAACGAGCAGTACTTC. Translated: CASSDLGREGRNEQYF.

The chain has TRBV4-1 and TRBJ2-5, with 12 bases that match TRBD2. J was trimmed by 5 bases and V by 5 bases; bases with no gene match: 6. CDR1 and CDR2 (germline): MGHRA, YSYEKL. This CDR3 has 15 residues. CDR3 sequence reads: CASSELAGGRETQYF. CDR3 sequence (DNA): TGCGCCAGCAGCGAACTAGCGGGAGGTAGGGAGACCCAGTACTTC.

This chain connects TRBV5-4 to TRBJ1-1, with a possible D match to TRBD1 (5 bases). The CDR3 is made up of 16 amino acids. CDR1 and CDR2 (germline): SGHNT, YYREEE (reference sequence). The V end was cut by 4 bases, the J end by 1 base, with 17 bases between. CDR3 amino acids: CASSLNTGTGNTEAFF. Written as DNA, the CDR3 is TGTGCCAGCAGCCTGAACACCGGGACGGGGAACACTGAAGCTTTCTTT.

V and J are TRBV18 and TRBJ2-3; 7 bases agree with TRBD1. CDR3 size: 17 residues. CDR1 is KGHSH, CDR2 LQKENI, per germline. V was clipped by 2 bases and J by 2 bases; unmatched bases: 10. The CDR3 here is CASSPTLGGEATDTQYF. CDR3 nucleotide sequence: TGTGCCAGCTCACCAACGTTAGGGGGCGAAGCCACAGATACGCAGTATTTT. Based on the CDR3 plus reference TRBV18 and TRBJ2-3, the full variable domain is NAGVMQNPRHLVRRRGQEARLRCSPMKGHSHVYWYRQLPEEGLKFMVYLQKENIIDESGMPKERFSAEFPKEGPSILRIQQVVRGDSAAYFCASSPTLGGEATDTQYFGPGTRLTVL.